The following is a T cell receptor beta chain sequence with its context. The data belong to a study of blood T cell repertoires in COVID-19. The assay was immunoSEQ multiplex PCR, and TCRdb's table has in-frame clones only and misses some. The repertoire holds hundreds of thousands of clones, roughly 86% seen once, with roughly 2.8% in the top ten. Trimming cost V 3 bases and J 7 bases; bases outside gene matches: 9. This CDR3 is 16 amino acids long. Germline V gene sequence: CDR1 MDHEN, CDR2 SYDVKM. The TCR was taken from a woman between 45 and 60 years old who had been exposed to COVID-19. The sequenced sample consisted of PBMCs or T cells enriched from blood (not recorded which). V usage is TRBV28 and J usage is TRBJ1-4; TRBD1 agrees at 9 bases. The CDR3 reads CASSFIRDRVGEKLFF. CDR3 bases: TGTGCCAGCAGTTTCATTCGGGACAGGGTGGGTGAAAAACTGTTTTTT.